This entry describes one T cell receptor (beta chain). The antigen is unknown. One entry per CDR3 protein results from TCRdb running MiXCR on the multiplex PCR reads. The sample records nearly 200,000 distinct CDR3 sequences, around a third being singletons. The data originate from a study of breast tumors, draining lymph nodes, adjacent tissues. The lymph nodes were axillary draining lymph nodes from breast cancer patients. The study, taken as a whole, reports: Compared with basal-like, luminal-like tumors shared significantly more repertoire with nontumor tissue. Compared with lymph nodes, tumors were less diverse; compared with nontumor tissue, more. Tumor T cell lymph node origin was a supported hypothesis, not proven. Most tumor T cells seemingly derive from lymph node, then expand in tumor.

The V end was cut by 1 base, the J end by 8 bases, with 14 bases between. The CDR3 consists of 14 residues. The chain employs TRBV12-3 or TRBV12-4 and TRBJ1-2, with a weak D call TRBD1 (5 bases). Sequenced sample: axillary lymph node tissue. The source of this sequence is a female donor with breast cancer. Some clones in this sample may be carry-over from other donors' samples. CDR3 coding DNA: TGTGCCAGCAGTTTAGGCAGGGCGGTGTGGGGCTACACCTTC. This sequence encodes CASSLGRAVWGYTF.